This T cell receptor beta chain stems from a study of OX40 agonist ivuxolimab in advanced cancers. This CDR3 is built from 14 residues. V was clipped by 3 bases and J by 6 bases, with 14 bases between them. In germline, CDR1 is SGHTA, CDR2 FQGNSA. Using immunoSEQ multiplex PCR, the repertoire was profiled, and TCRdb retains in-frame clones only, with some absent. Of around 64,000 clones in the sample, 87% were seen once. J is TRBJ1-1 and V is TRBV7-2; D is ambiguous. The sequence was obtained from an adult with an advanced solid tumor such as melanoma, head and neck, liver or kidney cancer. The sample consisted of CD4+ or CD8+ T cells sorted from blood, taken in a trial of the OX40 agonist ivuxolimab. CDR3 nucleotides: TGTGCCAGCAGCTTCCGATACATGAGTCCTGAAGCTTTCTTT. Protein: CASSFRYMSPEAFF.